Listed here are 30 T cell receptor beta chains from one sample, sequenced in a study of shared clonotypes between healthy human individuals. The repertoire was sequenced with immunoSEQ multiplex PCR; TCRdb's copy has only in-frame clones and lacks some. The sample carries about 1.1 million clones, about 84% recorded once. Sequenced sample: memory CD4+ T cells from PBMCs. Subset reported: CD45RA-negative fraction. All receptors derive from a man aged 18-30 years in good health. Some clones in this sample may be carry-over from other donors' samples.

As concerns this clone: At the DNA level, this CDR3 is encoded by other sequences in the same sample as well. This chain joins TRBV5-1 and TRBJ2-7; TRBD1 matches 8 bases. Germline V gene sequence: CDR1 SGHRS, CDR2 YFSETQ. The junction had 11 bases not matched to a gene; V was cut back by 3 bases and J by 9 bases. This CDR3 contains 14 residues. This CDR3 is CASSSGTGGLGQYF. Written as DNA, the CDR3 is TGCGCCAGCAGCTCCGGGACAGGAGGCCTGGGGCAGTACTTC.

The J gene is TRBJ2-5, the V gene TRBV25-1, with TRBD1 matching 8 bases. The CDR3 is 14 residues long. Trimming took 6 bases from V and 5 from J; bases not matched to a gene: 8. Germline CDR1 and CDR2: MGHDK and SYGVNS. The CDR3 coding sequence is TGTGCCAGCAGCCCAGGGGGCGAGTGGGAGACCCAGTACTTC. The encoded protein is CASSPGGEWETQYF.

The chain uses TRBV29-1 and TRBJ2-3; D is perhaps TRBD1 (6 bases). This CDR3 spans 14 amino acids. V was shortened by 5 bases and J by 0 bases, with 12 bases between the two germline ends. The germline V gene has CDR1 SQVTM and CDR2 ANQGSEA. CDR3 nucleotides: TGCAGCGTTCGACGACAGGCTAGCACAGATACGCAGTATTTT. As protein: CSVRRQASTDTQYF.

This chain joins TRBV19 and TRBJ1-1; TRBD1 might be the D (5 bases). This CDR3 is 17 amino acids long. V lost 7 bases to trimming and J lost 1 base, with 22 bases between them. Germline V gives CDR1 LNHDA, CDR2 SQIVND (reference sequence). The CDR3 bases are TGTGCCAGTACCACAGCAGGTGGGGCGGGAGGGAACACTGAAGCTTTCTTT. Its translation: CASTTAGGAGGNTEAFF.

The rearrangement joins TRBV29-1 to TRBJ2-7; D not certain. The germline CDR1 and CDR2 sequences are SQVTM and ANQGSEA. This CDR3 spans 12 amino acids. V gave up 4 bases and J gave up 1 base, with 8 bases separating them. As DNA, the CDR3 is TGCAGCGTTGTTGCAGTGTCCTACGAGCAGTACTTC. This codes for CSVVAVSYEQYF.

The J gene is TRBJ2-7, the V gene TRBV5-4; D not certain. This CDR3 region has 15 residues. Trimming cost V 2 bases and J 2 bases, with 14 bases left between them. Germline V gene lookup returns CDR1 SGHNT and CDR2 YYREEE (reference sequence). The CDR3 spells CASSLASKTTYEQYF. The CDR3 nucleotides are TGTGCCAGCAGCTTAGCCAGTAAGACAACCTACGAGCAGTACTTC.

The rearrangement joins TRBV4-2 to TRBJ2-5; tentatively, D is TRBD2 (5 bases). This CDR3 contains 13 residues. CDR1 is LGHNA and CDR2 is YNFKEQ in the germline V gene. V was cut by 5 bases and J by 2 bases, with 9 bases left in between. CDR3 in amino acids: CASSSQRQETQYF. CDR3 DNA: TGTGCCAGCAGCTCTCAGCGGCAAGAGACCCAGTACTTC.

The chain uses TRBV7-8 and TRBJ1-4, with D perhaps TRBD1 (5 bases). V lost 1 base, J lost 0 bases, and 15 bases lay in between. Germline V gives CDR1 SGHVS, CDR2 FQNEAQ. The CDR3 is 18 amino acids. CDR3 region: CASSLDRILGATNEKLFF. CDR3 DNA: TGTGCCAGCAGCTTAGACAGGATCTTAGGGGCAACTAATGAAAAACTGTTTTTT.

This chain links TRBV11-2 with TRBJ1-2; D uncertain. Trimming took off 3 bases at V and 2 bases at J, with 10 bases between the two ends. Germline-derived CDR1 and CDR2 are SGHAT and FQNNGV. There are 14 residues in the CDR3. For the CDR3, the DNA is TGTGCCAGCAGCTTCGTCGACACCAACTATGGCTACACCTTC. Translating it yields CASSFVDTNYGYTF.

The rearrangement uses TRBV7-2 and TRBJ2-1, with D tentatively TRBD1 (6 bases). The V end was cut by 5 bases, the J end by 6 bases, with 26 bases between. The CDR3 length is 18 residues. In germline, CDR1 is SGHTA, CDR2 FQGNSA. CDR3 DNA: TGTGCCAGCAGCCCTTCAACTGGGGGCGGCCCAAAGGGCAATGAGCAGTTCTTC. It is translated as CASSPSTGGGPKGNEQFF.

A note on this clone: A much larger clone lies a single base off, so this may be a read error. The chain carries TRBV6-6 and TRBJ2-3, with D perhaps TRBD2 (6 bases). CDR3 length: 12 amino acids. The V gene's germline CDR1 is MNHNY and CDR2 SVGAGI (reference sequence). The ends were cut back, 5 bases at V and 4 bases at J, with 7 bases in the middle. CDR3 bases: TGTGCCAGCAGTGGAGGGGCAGATACGCAGTATTTT. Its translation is CASSGGADTQYF.

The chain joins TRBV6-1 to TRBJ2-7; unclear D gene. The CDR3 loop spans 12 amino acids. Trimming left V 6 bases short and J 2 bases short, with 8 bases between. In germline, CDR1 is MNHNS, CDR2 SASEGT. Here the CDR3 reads CASRLLTYEQYF. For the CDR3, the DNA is TGTGCCAGCAGACTCCTTACCTACGAGCAGTACTTC.

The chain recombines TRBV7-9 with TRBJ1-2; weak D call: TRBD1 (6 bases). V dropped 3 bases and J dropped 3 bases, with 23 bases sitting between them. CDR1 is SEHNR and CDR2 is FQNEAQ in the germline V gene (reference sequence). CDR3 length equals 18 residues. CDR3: CASSFRGQGYVTDYGYTF. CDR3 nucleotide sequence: TGTGCCAGCAGCTTTCGGGGGCAGGGCTACGTTACTGACTATGGCTACACCTTC.

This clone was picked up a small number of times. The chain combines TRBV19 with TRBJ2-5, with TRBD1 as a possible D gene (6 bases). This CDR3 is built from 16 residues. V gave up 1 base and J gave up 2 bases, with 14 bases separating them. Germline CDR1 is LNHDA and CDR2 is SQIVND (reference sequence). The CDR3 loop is CASSIGVGAQQETQYF. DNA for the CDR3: TGTGCCAGTAGTATAGGGGTGGGGGCACAGCAAGAGACCCAGTACTTC. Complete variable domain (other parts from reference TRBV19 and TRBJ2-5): DGGITQSPKYLFRKEGQNVTLSCEQNLNHDAMYWYRQDPGQGLRLIYYSQIVNDFQKGDIAEGYSVSREKKESFPLTVTSAQKNPTAFYLCASSIGVGAQQETQYFGPGTRLLVL.

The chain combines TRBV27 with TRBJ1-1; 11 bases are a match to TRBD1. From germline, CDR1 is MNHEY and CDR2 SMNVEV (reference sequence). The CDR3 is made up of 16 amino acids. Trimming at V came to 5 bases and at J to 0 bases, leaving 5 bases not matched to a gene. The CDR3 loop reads CASSPWTGGLNTEAFF. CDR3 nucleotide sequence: TGTGCCAGCAGTCCGTGGACAGGGGGCCTGAACACTGAAGCTTTCTTT.

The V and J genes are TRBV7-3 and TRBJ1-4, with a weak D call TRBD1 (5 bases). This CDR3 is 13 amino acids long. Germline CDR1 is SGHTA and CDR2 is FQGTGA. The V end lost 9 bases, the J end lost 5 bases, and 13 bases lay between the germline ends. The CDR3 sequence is CASGARVNEKLFF. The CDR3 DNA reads TGTGCCAGTGGGGCCAGGGTAAATGAAAAACTGTTTTTT.

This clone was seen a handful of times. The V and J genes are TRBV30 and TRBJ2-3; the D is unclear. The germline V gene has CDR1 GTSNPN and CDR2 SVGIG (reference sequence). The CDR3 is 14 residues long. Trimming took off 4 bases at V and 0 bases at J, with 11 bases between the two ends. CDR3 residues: CAWKRQVSTDTQYF. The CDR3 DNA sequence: TGTGCCTGGAAGCGCCAGGTGAGCACAGATACGCAGTATTTT.

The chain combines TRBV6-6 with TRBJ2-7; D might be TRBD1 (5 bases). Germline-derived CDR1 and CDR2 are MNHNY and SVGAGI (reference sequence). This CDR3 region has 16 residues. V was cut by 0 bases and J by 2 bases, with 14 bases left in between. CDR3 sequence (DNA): TGTGCCAGCAGTTACTCAGAACAGGTGGCCACCTACGAGCAGTACTTC. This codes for CASSYSEQVATYEQYF.

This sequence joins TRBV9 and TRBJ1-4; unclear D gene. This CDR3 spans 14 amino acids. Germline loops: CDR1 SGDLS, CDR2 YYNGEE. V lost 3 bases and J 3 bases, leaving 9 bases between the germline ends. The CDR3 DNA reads TGTGCCAGCAGCGCCGGGGTAGCTAATGAAAAACTGTTTTTT. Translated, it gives CASSAGVANEKLFF. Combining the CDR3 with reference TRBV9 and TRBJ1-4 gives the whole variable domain DSGVTQTPKHLITATGQRVTLRCSPRSGDLSVYWYQQSLDQGLQFLIQYYNGEERAKGNILERFSAQQFPDLHSELNLSSLELGDSALYFCASSAGVANEKLFFGSGTQLSVL.

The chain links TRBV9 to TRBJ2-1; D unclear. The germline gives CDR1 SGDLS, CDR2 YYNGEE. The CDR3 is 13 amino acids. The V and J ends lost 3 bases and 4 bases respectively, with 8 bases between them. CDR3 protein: CASSAAEYNEQFF. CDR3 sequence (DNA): TGTGCCAGCAGCGCCGCCGAATACAATGAGCAGTTCTTC.

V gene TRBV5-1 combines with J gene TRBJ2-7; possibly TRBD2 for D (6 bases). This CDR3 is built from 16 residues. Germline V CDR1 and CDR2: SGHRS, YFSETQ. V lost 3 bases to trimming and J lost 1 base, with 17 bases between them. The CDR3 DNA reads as TGCGCCAGCAGCTCAGGCGGGACCCCTGGTTCCTACGAGCAGTACTTC. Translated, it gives CASSSGGTPGSYEQYF.

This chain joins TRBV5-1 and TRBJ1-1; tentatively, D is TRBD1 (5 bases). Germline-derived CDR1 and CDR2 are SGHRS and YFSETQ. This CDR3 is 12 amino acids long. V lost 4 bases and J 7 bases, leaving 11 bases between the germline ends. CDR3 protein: CASSGDDVEAFF. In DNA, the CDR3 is TGCGCCAGCAGCGGGGACGACGTTGAAGCTTTCTTT.

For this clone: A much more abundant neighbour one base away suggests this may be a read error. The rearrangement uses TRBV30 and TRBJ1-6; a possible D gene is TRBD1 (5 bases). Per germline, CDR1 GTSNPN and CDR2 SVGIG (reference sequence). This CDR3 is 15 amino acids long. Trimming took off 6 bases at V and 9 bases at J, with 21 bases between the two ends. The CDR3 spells CACLPGRGDPSPLHF. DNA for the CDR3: TGTGCCTGTCTCCCCGGGCGGGGGGACCCTTCACCCCTCCACTTT.

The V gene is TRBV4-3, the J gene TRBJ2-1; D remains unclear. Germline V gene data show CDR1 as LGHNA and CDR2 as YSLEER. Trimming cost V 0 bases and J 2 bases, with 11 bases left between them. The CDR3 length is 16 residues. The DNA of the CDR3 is TGCGCCAGCAGCCAAGATTGGGAACCGCCCTACAATGAGCAGTTCTTC. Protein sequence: CASSQDWEPPYNEQFF.

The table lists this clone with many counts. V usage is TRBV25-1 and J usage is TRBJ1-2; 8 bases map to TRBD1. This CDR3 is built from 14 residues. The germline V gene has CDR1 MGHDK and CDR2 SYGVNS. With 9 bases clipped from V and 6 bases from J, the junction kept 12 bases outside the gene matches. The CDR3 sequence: CASRPSGTGDGYTF. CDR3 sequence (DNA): TGTGCCAGTCGACCTTCCGGGACAGGAGATGGCTACACCTTC.

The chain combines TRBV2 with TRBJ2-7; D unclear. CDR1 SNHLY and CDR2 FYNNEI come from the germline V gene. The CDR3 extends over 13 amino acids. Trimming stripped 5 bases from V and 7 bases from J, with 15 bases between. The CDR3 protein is CASSKIGVGEQYF. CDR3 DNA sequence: TGTGCCAGCAGTAAGATTGGTGTGGGGGAGCAGTACTTC.

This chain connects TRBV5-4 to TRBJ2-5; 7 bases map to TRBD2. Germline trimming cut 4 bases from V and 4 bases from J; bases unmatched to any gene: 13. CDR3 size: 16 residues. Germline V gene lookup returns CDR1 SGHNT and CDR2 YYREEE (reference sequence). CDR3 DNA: TGTGCCAGCAGCCCCCCGAGCGGGGTAAATGGAGAGACCCAGTACTTC. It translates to CASSPPSGVNGETQYF.

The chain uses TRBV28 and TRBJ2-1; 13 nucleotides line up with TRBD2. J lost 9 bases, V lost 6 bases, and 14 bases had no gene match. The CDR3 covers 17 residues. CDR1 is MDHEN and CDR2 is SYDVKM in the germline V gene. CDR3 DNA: TGTGCCAGCAGCTACATATTCGGGACTAGCGGGAAGGGTGAGCAGTTCTTC. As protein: CASSYIFGTSGKGEQFF.

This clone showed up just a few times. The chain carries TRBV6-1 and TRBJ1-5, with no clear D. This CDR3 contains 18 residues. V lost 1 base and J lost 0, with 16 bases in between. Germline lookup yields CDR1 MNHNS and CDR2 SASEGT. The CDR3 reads CASSEVSPGPNSNQPQHF. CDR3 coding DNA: TGTGCCAGCAGTGAAGTTAGCCCAGGACCGAATAGCAATCAGCCCCAGCATTTT.

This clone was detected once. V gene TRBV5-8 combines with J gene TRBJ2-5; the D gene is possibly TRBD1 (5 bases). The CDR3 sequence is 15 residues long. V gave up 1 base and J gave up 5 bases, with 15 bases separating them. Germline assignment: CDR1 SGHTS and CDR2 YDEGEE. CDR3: CASSLKGRAVETQYF. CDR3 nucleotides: TGTGCCAGCAGCTTGAAGGGCAGGGCGGTGGAGACCCAGTACTTC.